This is a list of T cell receptor beta chains from one sample in a study of blood T cell repertoires in COVID-19. Measured with immunoSEQ multiplex PCR; TCRdb has only the in-frame clones, and not every one. The sample yields 20,000 to 30,000 clones, 82% seen once. Sequencing input: peripheral blood. These receptors all come from a human donor in a cohort sampled during active COVID-19. Both conserved end residues are part of each CDR3. Fields, in order: CDR3 DNA, CDR3 protein, V gene, clone size, J gene, D gene. D genes are given only for firm matches. The size field is filled for only some rows; it gives once, few, many or a size class.

DNA: TGTGCCTGGAGCGAAGGGGGTTTCAATCAGCCCCAGCATTTT
CDR3: CAWSEGGFNQPQHF
V: TRBV30
size: .
J: TRBJ1-5
D: .

DNA: TGTGCCAGCAGTTTACCAGGTTTTTATGGCTACACCTTC
CDR3: CASSLPGFYGYTF
V: TRBV28
size: .
J: TRBJ1-2
D: .

DNA: TGTGCCACCCGGTTGAACCAATATAATTCACCCCTCCACTTT
CDR3: CATRLNQYNSPLHF
V: TRBV28
size: .
J: TRBJ1-6
D: .

DNA: TGCATGTGGCGGCTCCCGCGGGGGCAGTATTTT
CDR3: CMWRLPRGQYF
V: TRBV20-1
size: .
J: TRBJ2-3
D: .

DNA: TGTGCCAGCAGTTATTCGGACAGGTTCTACGAGCAGTACTTC
CDR3: CASSYSDRFYEQYF
V: TRBV6-5
size: .
J: TRBJ2-7
D: TRBD1

DNA: TGTGCCAGCAGCGTGGCACTAGGGAACAATGAGCAGTTCTTC
CDR3: CASSVALGNNEQFF
V: TRBV9
size: .
J: TRBJ2-1
D: .

DNA: TGTGCCAGCAGCTTAGATTTCGGGGTTACCGGGGAGCTGTTTTTT
CDR3: CASSLDFGVTGELFF
V: TRBV11-3
size: once
J: TRBJ2-2
D: .

DNA: TGTGCCACCAGTGATTTAGGGCTAGCGGGGAGACAAGAGACCCAGTACTTC
CDR3: CATSDLGLAGRQETQYF
V: TRBV24-1
size: .
J: TRBJ2-5
D: TRBD2

DNA: TGTGCCAGCAGTAAAAACAGGGGCCAAGAGACCCAGTACTTC
CDR3: CASSKNRGQETQYF
V: TRBV2
size: .
J: TRBJ2-5
D: TRBD1

DNA: TGTGCCAGCAGCAGCGACAGGAACAATGAGCAGTTCTTC
CDR3: CASSSDRNNEQFF
V: TRBV7-3
size: .
J: TRBJ2-1
D: .

DNA: TGTGCCAGCAGTCCCGGACAGGAGCCACCCTATGGCTACACCTTC
CDR3: CASSPGQEPPYGYTF
V: TRBV6-5
size: .
J: TRBJ1-2
D: TRBD1

DNA: TGTGCCAGCGGGCGGGCAACTCGGAACACTGAAGCTTTCTTT
CDR3: CASGRATRNTEAFF
V: TRBV6-5
size: .
J: TRBJ1-1
D: .

DNA: TGTGCCAGCAGCCCAAGAGGGGGTTATCAGCCCCAGCATTTT
CDR3: CASSPRGGYQPQHF
V: TRBV6-5
size: .
J: TRBJ1-5
D: .

DNA: TGTGCCCTACGGGCTAGCGGAGAGACCGAGCAGTACTTC
CDR3: CALRASGETEQYF
V: TRBV6-5
size: .
J: TRBJ2-7
D: TRBD2

DNA: TGTGCCAGCAACGACCAGGGGGCCTCTAGCACAGATACGCAGTATTTT
CDR3: CASNDQGASSTDTQYF
V: TRBV6-6
size: .
J: TRBJ2-3
D: TRBD1

DNA: TGTGCCAGCAGCTTGCCAGGGGCCCTCTCCTACGAGCAGTACTTC
CDR3: CASSLPGALSYEQYF
V: TRBV5-4
size: .
J: TRBJ2-7
D: .

DNA: TGTGCCAGCAGTCTCGGACAGGCGAAGCAGTACTTC
CDR3: CASSLGQAKQYF
V: TRBV6-2/TRBV6-3
size: once
J: TRBJ2-7
D: TRBD1

DNA: TGTGCCAGCAGTTACTCGACTGAGGCGGTGGGTTCCACAGATACGCAGTATTTT
CDR3: CASSYSTEAVGSTDTQYF
V: TRBV6-2/TRBV6-3
size: .
J: TRBJ2-3
D: .

DNA: TGTGCCAGCAGCAAGGGGAATCGGCAGGGAGGCTATGGCTACACCTTC
CDR3: CASSKGNRQGGYGYTF
V: TRBV7-2
size: .
J: TRBJ1-2
D: .

DNA: TGTGCCAGCACTAACCCCCCCACAGATACGCAGTATTTT
CDR3: CASTNPPTDTQYF
V: TRBV6-5
size: .
J: TRBJ2-3
D: .

DNA: TGTGCCAGCAGCCCCCGGGGGATGGGCAATCAGCCCCAGCATTTT
CDR3: CASSPRGMGNQPQHF
V: TRBV7-8
size: .
J: TRBJ1-5
D: .

DNA: TGTGCCTGGGCGTATGGGACAGAACGTAACTATGGCTACACCTTC
CDR3: CAWAYGTERNYGYTF
V: TRBV30
size: .
J: TRBJ1-2
D: TRBD1

DNA: TGTGCCAGCAGTTCCGTCCAACCGGGAAGAAATAATTCACCCCTCCACTTT
CDR3: CASSSVQPGRNNSPLHF
V: TRBV2
size: .
J: TRBJ1-6
D: .

DNA: TGTGCCTGGACCGTAGCGGGAGGGAGCGCCTACGAGCAGTACTTC
CDR3: CAWTVAGGSAYEQYF
V: TRBV30
size: .
J: TRBJ2-7
D: TRBD2

DNA: TGTGCCAGCAGTTTCAACCGGAATTCACCCCTCCACTTT
CDR3: CASSFNRNSPLHF
V: TRBV12-3/TRBV12-4
size: .
J: TRBJ1-6
D: .

DNA: TGTGCCAGCAGCTTGGTGGGACAGGGAAAATACGAGCAGTACTTC
CDR3: CASSLVGQGKYEQYF
V: TRBV5-6
size: .
J: TRBJ2-7
D: TRBD1

DNA: TGTGCCAGCAGCCCGACGGGACTGAGCTACGAGCAGTACTTC
CDR3: CASSPTGLSYEQYF
V: TRBV7-2
size: few
J: TRBJ2-7
D: .

DNA: TGTGCCAGTAGTACCACGGCTGGGGGCCGGCACGAGCAGTACTTC
CDR3: CASSTTAGGRHEQYF
V: TRBV19
size: .
J: TRBJ2-7
D: .

DNA: TGTGCCTGGAGTGTTGGGACAGGGGGCCTGAGGGAAAAACTGTTTTTT
CDR3: CAWSVGTGGLREKLFF
V: TRBV30
size: .
J: TRBJ1-4
D: TRBD1

DNA: TGTGCCAGCAGCAGGGGCCCTCACTTT
CDR3: CASSRGPHF
V: TRBV3-1/TRBV3-2
size: .
J: TRBJ1-6
D: .

DNA: TGTGCCAGCACGCAAGTGGGGGCCCCAGGGATCGAGCAGTACTTC
CDR3: CASTQVGAPGIEQYF
V: TRBV28
size: .
J: TRBJ2-7
D: .

DNA: TGTGCCAGCAGCCTCCCGACTAGCGGGGCGACCGGGAATGAGCAGTTCTTC
CDR3: CASSLPTSGATGNEQFF
V: TRBV7-9
size: medium-sized
J: TRBJ2-1
D: TRBD2

DNA: TGTGCCAGCAGTCCGGACAGGGGAAAAGAGACCCAGTACTTC
CDR3: CASSPDRGKETQYF
V: TRBV6-5
size: few
J: TRBJ2-5
D: TRBD1

DNA: TGCGCCAGCAGCCAAGACAGGCGCAGCTCTGGGGCCAACGTCCTGACTTTC
CDR3: CASSQDRRSSGANVLTF
V: TRBV4-3
size: .
J: TRBJ2-6
D: .

DNA: TGTGCCAGCAGTAAACAGGGGGCTAGCTACGAGCAGTACTTC
CDR3: CASSKQGASYEQYF
V: TRBV27
size: .
J: TRBJ2-7
D: TRBD1

DNA: TGTGCCACCTCCCGCGGGGAAGCCGCCGGGCTGAACACTGAAGCTTTCTTT
CDR3: CATSRGEAAGLNTEAFF
V: TRBV27
size: few
J: TRBJ1-1
D: .

DNA: TGTGCCAGCAGTTGGTCTCCGCTAGGCGAGCAGTACTTC
CDR3: CASSWSPLGEQYF
V: TRBV6-5
size: .
J: TRBJ2-7
D: .

DNA: TGTGCCAACCGACCACAGGGGGGAAATGAAAAACTGTTTTTT
CDR3: CANRPQGGNEKLFF
V: TRBV2
size: .
J: TRBJ1-4
D: TRBD1

DNA: TGTGCCAGCTCAGGACTGGGGGGTTTCGATGAAAAACTGTTTTTT
CDR3: CASSGLGGFDEKLFF
V: TRBV18
size: .
J: TRBJ1-4
D: .

DNA: TGTGCCAGCAGCTTAGACAGGGAGGGTGGCTACACCTTC
CDR3: CASSLDREGGYTF
V: TRBV7-9
size: once
J: TRBJ1-2
D: .

DNA: TGTGCCAGTAGTGTTGACATGCAGAGGGGGTATGGCTACACCTTC
CDR3: CASSVDMQRGYGYTF
V: TRBV19
size: .
J: TRBJ1-2
D: .

DNA: TGTGCCAGCTCACCACGAGGGGGCTCTGACTATGGCTACACCTTC
CDR3: CASSPRGGSDYGYTF
V: TRBV18
size: .
J: TRBJ1-2
D: TRBD1

DNA: TGTGCCAGCAGTTTCCGGAATGAGCAGTTCTTC
CDR3: CASSFRNEQFF
V: TRBV6-2/TRBV6-3
size: .
J: TRBJ2-1
D: .

DNA: TGTGCCAGCAGTTCGGGACAGGGGACCTATGGCTACACCTTC
CDR3: CASSSGQGTYGYTF
V: TRBV6-5
size: .
J: TRBJ1-2
D: TRBD1

DNA: TGTGCCAGTAGGAGTTTAGGGACAGCTAATGAAAAACTGTTTTTT
CDR3: CASRSLGTANEKLFF
V: TRBV19
size: .
J: TRBJ1-4
D: TRBD1

DNA: TGTGCCAGCAGGGGGGGGGCCGAGGCTTTCTTT
CDR3: CASRGGAEAFF
V: TRBV3-1/TRBV3-2
size: .
J: TRBJ1-1
D: .

DNA: TGTGCCAGCAGCTTGGGTAGCGGTACCTCCTACGAGCAGTACTTC
CDR3: CASSLGSGTSYEQYF
V: TRBV5-4
size: once
J: TRBJ2-7
D: .

DNA: TGTGCCAGCAGTACGGGTGAGGGGGCGAGGGGCTACACCTTC
CDR3: CASSTGEGARGYTF
V: TRBV6-5
size: .
J: TRBJ1-2
D: TRBD1

DNA: TGTGCCAGCAGCCCCTCCACAGATACGCAGTATTTT
CDR3: CASSPSTDTQYF
V: TRBV14
size: .
J: TRBJ2-3
D: .

DNA: TGTGCCAGCAGTTACTCGAAACTAGCGGCAAATTTAAATGAGCAGTTCTTC
CDR3: CASSYSKLAANLNEQFF
V: TRBV6-2/TRBV6-3
size: .
J: TRBJ2-1
D: TRBD2

DNA: TGTGCCTGGAGTGTAGGGGATATCCCCCGGTACTTC
CDR3: CAWSVGDIPRYF
V: TRBV30
size: .
J: TRBJ2-5
D: .

DNA: TGTGCCAGCAGTTTATGGGGGGGGCAGGGCGCTATTCCTGAAGCTTTCTTT
CDR3: CASSLWGGQGAIPEAFF
V: TRBV28
size: .
J: TRBJ1-1
D: .

DNA: TGCGCCAGCAGCCAAGGGGGGCAGAAGGGCAATGAGCAGTTCTTC
CDR3: CASSQGGQKGNEQFF
V: TRBV4-1
size: .
J: TRBJ2-1
D: .